The 28 T cell receptor beta chains given below trace back to one sample, sequenced in a study of blood T cell repertoires in COVID-19. Clones were sequenced by immunoSEQ multiplex PCR, and TCRdb holds only the in-frame ones, with some missing. There are about 67,000 clones in the sample; about 90% occur only once, and 5.2% lies in the top ten. Sample: peripheral blood. These receptors all stem from a man over 45 with active COVID-19.

Only one count was recorded for this clone. The V gene is TRBV24-1, the J gene TRBJ2-7, with 7 bases matching TRBD1. The V gene end was trimmed by 2 bases and the J gene end by 4 bases; junction bases not matched to a gene: 1. Germline V gene lookup returns CDR1 KGHDR and CDR2 SFDVKD. This CDR3 spans 13 amino acids. For the CDR3, the DNA is TGTGCCACCAGTGATTCAGGGGGATACGAGCAGTACTTC. Translated, it gives CATSDSGGYEQYF.

This clone appeared once. The chain has TRBV5-4 and TRBJ2-1; 8 bases line up with TRBD2. V dropped 1 base and J dropped 6; count of bases not matched to a gene: 6. This CDR3 is 15 amino acids long. Germline-derived CDR1 and CDR2 are SGHNT and YYREEE (reference sequence). The CDR3 here is CASSLFGTRSNEQFF. DNA of the CDR3: TGTGCCAGCAGCTTGTTCGGGACTAGGAGCAATGAGCAGTTCTTC.

The rearrangement links TRBV10-3 to TRBJ2-6, with D uncertain. In germline, CDR1 is ENHRY, CDR2 SYGVKD. V dropped 10 bases and J dropped 3 bases, with 7 bases sitting between them. CDR3 length: 12 amino acids. The CDR3 DNA sequence: TGTGCCACCGGTGGTGGGGCCAACGTCCTGACTTTC. The encoded protein is CATGGGANVLTF.

The chain has TRBV2 and TRBJ2-1; D is possibly TRBD2 (6 bases). Germline values: CDR1 SNHLY, CDR2 FYNNEI. This CDR3 contains 15 residues. Deletions cut 4 bases from V and 4 bases from J, with 14 bases between. CDR3: CASSGRVSRYNEQFF. The CDR3 DNA follows: TGTGCCAGCAGTGGGAGGGTCTCTCGGTACAATGAGCAGTTCTTC.

The rearrangement joins TRBV11-3 to TRBJ1-2; 10 bases are a match to TRBD1. The CDR3 length is 15 residues. V lost 5 bases and J lost 5; bases outside the gene matches: 8. Germline V CDR1 and CDR2: SGHNT, YENEEA. The CDR3 sequence: CASSGDRGPPYGYTF. The CDR3 region has the DNA TGTGCCAGCAGCGGGGACAGGGGTCCTCCGTATGGCTACACCTTC.

The chain employs TRBV6-5 and TRBJ2-1; 9 bases are a match to TRBD2. Germline CDR1 is MNHEY and CDR2 is SVGAGI. Trimming took 2 bases from V and 8 from J; bases not matched to a gene: 7. The CDR3 has 15 residues. The CDR3: CASSYEREATYEQFF. In nucleotides, the CDR3 is TGTGCCAGCAGTTACGAGCGGGAGGCGACGTATGAGCAGTTCTTC.

V gene TRBV2 combines with J gene TRBJ1-2, with TRBD1 as a possible D gene (6 bases). Trimming stripped 6 bases from V and 1 base from J, with 15 bases between. This CDR3 is 15 amino acids long. Germline CDR1 is SNHLY and CDR2 is FYNNEI. This CDR3 is CASRRSYRDNYGYTF. The CDR3 DNA sequence: TGTGCCAGCAGACGGTCCTACAGGGATAACTATGGCTACACCTTC. Variable domain in full (rest from reference TRBV2 and TRBJ1-2): EPEVTQTPSHQVTQMGQEVILRCVPISNHLYFYWYRQILGQKVEFLVSFYNNEISEKSEIFDDQFSVERPDGSNFTLKIRSTKLEDSAMYFCASRRSYRDNYGYTFGSGTRLTVV.

J is TRBJ2-7 and V is TRBV18; weak D call: TRBD2 (5 bases). The CDR3 runs to 14 residues. Trimming pared 0 bases from V and 3 bases from J, leaving 9 bases between. Germline-derived CDR1 and CDR2 are KGHSH and LQKENI. CDR3 coding DNA: TGTGCCAGCTCACCACCCCTCGGAGGCTACGAGCAGTACTTC. Residues: CASSPPLGGYEQYF.

This clone was observed a single time. The chain is built from TRBV5-5 and TRBJ2-2; D is uncertain. Per the germline V gene, CDR1 is SGHKS and CDR2 is YYEKEE (reference sequence). The CDR3 spans 16 residues. The ends were cut back, 0 bases at V and 0 bases at J, with 9 bases in the middle. In DNA, the CDR3 is TGTGCCAGCAGCTTGGCTCCTACGGCGAACACCGGGGAGCTGTTTTTT. Amino acid sequence: CASSLAPTANTGELFF.

This chain uses TRBV5-1 with TRBJ1-1, with TRBD1 matching over 8 bases. The germline gives CDR1 SGHRS, CDR2 YFSETQ. There are 14 residues in the CDR3. V gave up 4 bases and J gave up 11 bases; unmatched junction bases: 13. This CDR3 reads CASSAGDRLRTAFF. The CDR3 bases are TGCGCCAGCAGCGCGGGGGACAGGCTGAGAACGGCTTTCTTT.

This chain joins TRBV18 and TRBJ1-2; 7 bases agree with TRBD1. The J segment lost 6 bases and the V segment lost 6 bases, leaving 10 bases of the junction unmatched. In germline, CDR1 is KGHSH, CDR2 LQKENI. CDR3 size: 14 residues. CDR3 sequence reads: CASSPIDRDHGYTF. CDR3 coding DNA: TGTGCCAGCTCCCCGATAGACAGGGACCATGGCTACACCTTC.

This chain joins TRBV29-1 and TRBJ1-2; 7 bases fit TRBD1. This CDR3 is 12 amino acids long. The J segment lost 7 bases and the V segment lost 7 bases, leaving 9 bases of the junction unmatched. CDR1 SQVTM and CDR2 ANQGSEA come from the germline V gene. The DNA for the CDR3 is TGCAGCGCGGGAGGTCGACAGGGTGGCTACACCTTC. This codes for CSAGGRQGGYTF.

The V gene is TRBV6-2 or TRBV6-3, the J gene TRBJ2-5; no clear D. The CDR3 covers 14 residues. Germline lookup yields CDR1 MNHEY and CDR2 SVGEGT. V dropped 0 bases and J dropped 5 bases, with 10 bases sitting between them. CDR3 coding DNA: TGTGCCAGCAGTTACTCGCCCCTATATGAGACCCAGTACTTC. Its protein is CASSYSPLYETQYF.

V gene TRBV25-1 combines with J gene TRBJ2-2; the D is unclear. Trimming pared 4 bases from V and 1 base from J, leaving 4 bases between. The germline CDR1 and CDR2 sequences are MGHDK and SYGVNS. The CDR3 covers 13 residues. The CDR3 protein is CASSVQNTGELFF. As DNA, the CDR3 is TGTGCCAGCAGTGTACAGAACACCGGGGAGCTGTTTTTT.

The genes are TRBV6-5 and TRBJ1-2, with 7 positions matching TRBD1. Germline V lookup: CDR1 MNHEY, CDR2 SVGAGI. The CDR3 loop spans 15 amino acids. Trimming cost V 6 bases and J 5 bases; bases outside gene matches: 12. CDR3 DNA sequence: TGTGCCAGCAGAAGGGGGCAGGAGCCTACATATGGCTACACCTTC. This gives the protein CASRRGQEPTYGYTF.

The J gene is TRBJ2-2, the V gene TRBV2, with TRBD1 matching 7 bases. V gave up 5 bases and J gave up 2 bases; unmatched junction bases: 5. The CDR3 has 15 residues. The V gene's germline CDR1 is SNHLY and CDR2 FYNNEI. The CDR3 loop reads CASSKDRTNTGELFF. The CDR3 DNA sequence: TGTGCCAGCAGTAAGGACAGGACAAACACCGGGGAGCTGTTTTTT. The variable domain in full, completed from reference TRBV2 and TRBJ2-2, reads EPEVTQTPSHQVTQMGQEVILRCVPISNHLYFYWYRQILGQKVEFLVSFYNNEISEKSEIFDDQFSVERPDGSNFTLKIRSTKLEDSAMYFCASSKDRTNTGELFFGEGSRLTVL.

In its sample, this clone was seen once. The chain combines TRBV27 with TRBJ1-6, with 9 bases lining up with TRBD1. The CDR3 is 15 amino acids. Germline V CDR1 and CDR2: MNHEY, SMNVEV (reference sequence). The ends lost 3 bases at V and 7 bases at J; junction bases unmatched: 4. The CDR3 spells CASSLRGTGNSPLHF. CDR3 nucleotide sequence: TGTGCCAGCAGTTTGAGAGGGACAGGGAATTCACCCCTCCACTTT.

CDR3 amino acids: CASSRTGSSYNEQFF. The CDR3 DNA is TGTGCCAGCAGCCGGACAGGGAGCTCCTACAATGAGCAGTTCTTC. The chain couples TRBV7-2 to TRBJ2-1, with 8 bases aligning to TRBD1. V lost 5 bases and J lost 0; bases outside the gene matches: 3. CDR3 length: 15 residues. Germline V gene sequence: CDR1 SGHTA, CDR2 FQGNSA.

This rearrangement joins TRBV12-3 or TRBV12-4 to TRBJ1-2, with D unresolved. There are 13 residues in the CDR3. V lost 5 bases and J 2 bases, leaving 9 bases between the germline ends. The CDR3 bases are TGTGCCAGCAGTCTCGTCGGGAACTATGGCTACACCTTC. It yields the protein CASSLVGNYGYTF.

J is TRBJ2-3 and V is TRBV25-1; 7 nucleotides match TRBD1. Germline CDR1 MGHDK, CDR2 SYGVNS. This CDR3 has 15 residues. V trimming: 7 bases; J trimming: 3 bases; junction bases outside the gene matches: 10. The CDR3 is CASTPDRVVTDTQYF. Here the CDR3 DNA reads TGTGCCAGCACCCCCGACAGGGTGGTTACAGATACGCAGTATTTT.

This clone was seen a handful of times. The CDR3 DNA follows: TGTGCCAGCAGCGGTGGACAGGATGAAGCTTTCTTT. Translated, it gives CASSGGQDEAFF. The chain links TRBV2 to TRBJ1-1; the match to TRBD1 covers 7 bases. The CDR3 runs 12 residues. The germline gives CDR1 SNHLY, CDR2 FYNNEI. Trimming took 6 bases from V and 7 from J; bases not matched to a gene: 5. Full variable domain (outside the CDR3, taken from reference TRBV2 and TRBJ1-1): EPEVTQTPSHQVTQMGQEVILRCVPISNHLYFYWYRQILGQKVEFLVSFYNNEISEKSEIFDDQFSVERPDGSNFTLKIRSTKLEDSAMYFCASSGGQDEAFFGQGTRLTVV.

The rearrangement joins TRBV5-1 to TRBJ2-5; TRBD1 matches 8 bases. After removal of 0 bases from V and 5 bases from J, the junction contained 6 bases not matched to a gene. This CDR3 is 15 amino acids long. Looked up from germline, CDR1 is SGHRS and CDR2 is YFSETQ. The chain's CDR3 is CASSLGTGISETQYF. The CDR3 nucleotides are TGCGCCAGCAGCTTGGGGACAGGGATCTCGGAGACCCAGTACTTC. Based on the CDR3 plus reference TRBV5-1 and TRBJ2-5, the full variable domain is KAGVTQTPRYLIKTRGQQVTLSCSPISGHRSVSWYQQTPGQGLQFLFEYFSETQRNKGNFPGRFSGRQFSNSRSEMNVSTLELGDSALYLCASSLGTGISETQYFGPGTRLLVL.

A single count supports this clone. The chain links TRBV11-2 to TRBJ2-2; D unresolved. Germline V gene lookup returns CDR1 SGHAT and CDR2 FQNNGV. CDR3 size: 15 residues. V dropped 1 base and J dropped 4 bases, with 10 bases sitting between them. In DNA form, the CDR3 reads TGTGCCAGCAGCTTAGCGGCCAGAGGCACCGGGGAGCTGTTTTTT. It translates to CASSLAARGTGELFF. Looking up the rest from reference TRBV11-2 and TRBJ2-2 gives the full variable domain: EAGVAQSPRYKIIEKRQSVAFWCNPISGHATLYWYQQILGQGPKLLIQFQNNGVVDDSQLPKDRFSAERLKGVDSTLKIQPAKLEDSAVYLCASSLAARGTGELFFGEGSRLTVL.

A word on this clone: The junction departs from the called germline gene at one end, perhaps through a read error. This chain connects TRBV5-8 to TRBJ2-7, with D uncertain. The germline gives CDR1 SGHTS, CDR2 YDEGEE. This CDR3 region has 12 residues. CDR3 sequence reads: CASSLGLRERSF. The DNA for the CDR3 is TGTGCCAGCAGCTTGGGACTCCGAGAGAGGAGCTTC.

The CDR3 sequence is CASSQDRTSGNYNEQFF. The CDR3 bases are TGCGCCAGCAGCCAAGATCGGACTAGCGGGAACTACAATGAGCAGTTCTTC. The chain links TRBV4-3 to TRBJ2-1; 12 bases match TRBD2. The trim removed 0 bases at V and 3 bases at J, leaving 3 bases unmatched. This CDR3 is 17 amino acids long. CDR1 and CDR2 (germline): LGHNA, YSLEER.

The V gene is TRBV5-6, the J gene TRBJ1-2; D is ambiguous. The V end was cut by 2 bases, the J end by 5 bases, with 7 bases between. The CDR3 runs to 12 residues. Per germline, CDR1 SGHDT and CDR2 YYEEEE. The CDR3 DNA reads TGTGCCAGCAGCTTTTCCGGGTATGGCTACACCTTC. Translation: CASSFSGYGYTF.

The chain has TRBV3-1 (or the pseudogene TRBV3-2) and TRBJ1-3, with D uncertain. V lost 1 base and J 4 bases, leaving 11 bases between the germline ends. Germline CDR1 LGHDT, CDR2 YNNKEL (reference sequence). CDR3 size: 15 residues. The CDR3 protein is CASSQVGRNGNTIYF. Written as DNA, the CDR3 is TGTGCCAGCAGCCAAGTCGGGAGGAACGGAAACACCATATATTTT.

This chain uses TRBV18 with TRBJ2-2; D call uncertain. The CDR3 extends over 16 amino acids. Germline V gene sequence: CDR1 KGHSH, CDR2 LQKENI. V lost 2 bases and J 1 base, leaving 11 bases between the germline ends. In DNA, the CDR3 is TGTGCCAGCTCACCAAATGCGCCGAGGAACACCGGGGAGCTGTTTTTT. It codes for CASSPNAPRNTGELFF.